This entry describes one T cell receptor (beta chain). Its antigen is undetermined. The read halts 3 residues ahead of the CDR3 end, with the missing end drawn from the germline J gene. Other DNA sequences in this sample translate to the same CDR3. Clones were read by immunoSEQ multiplex PCR, and TCRdb kept only the in-frame ones, dropping some. The sample's table shows about 26,000 clones. Trimming at V came to 0 bases and at J to 5 bases, leaving 2 bases not matched to a gene. Germline V CDR1 and CDR2: SGHTA, FQGNSA. The CDR3 length is 15 residues. The entry originates in a study of T cells in women clearing cervical HPV infection. Turning to the study itself: Controls' single incident HPV16 infection cleared within 12 months without precancer. With HLA typing for only a few women, HLA confounding remains possible. Study-level points and caveats: Repertoire richness, not evenness, was significantly elevated in CIN3+ cases versus controls.

Input material: blood buffy coat. This sequence was found in a woman between 18 and 69 years old with a cervical HPV16 infection that either progressed to CIN3+ or cleared (not recorded which). The chain uses TRBV7-2 and TRBJ2-2; 8 bases fit TRBD2. CDR3 amino acids: CASSLATGGTGELFF. The DNA read from the CDR3 is TGTGCCAGCAGCTTAGCCACGGGGGGGACCGGGGAG.